The clone carrying this TCR beta chain was detected once. This sample is drawn from a study of PD-1 blockade in classical Hodgkin lymphoma. The CDR3 has 17 amino acids. V lost 4 bases and J lost 7; bases outside the gene matches: 10. The germline gives CDR1 SQVTM, CDR2 ANQGSEA. All patients experienced relapse after autologous stem cell transplantation, and brentuximab vedotin exposure was variable. Clones were sequenced by immunoSEQ multiplex PCR, and TCRdb holds only the in-frame ones, with some missing. Of approximately 89,000 clones in the sample, approximately 80% were seen once. The origin of this receptor is a human donor with classical Hodgkin lymphoma. This rearrangement joins TRBV29-1 to TRBJ2-1; 16 bases line up with TRBD2. The starting material was peripheral blood mononuclear cells (PBMCs), obtained at baseline. This chain's CDR3 is CSVAGLAGGPGVNEQFF. Here the CDR3 DNA reads TGCAGCGTTGCGGGACTAGCGGGAGGGCCGGGGGTGAATGAGCAGTTCTTC.